These 23 T cell receptor beta chains came from one sample sequenced in a study of blood T cell repertoires in COVID-19. This table comes from immunoSEQ multiplex PCR, and its TCRdb copy is limited to in-frame clones, with some not included. The repertoire holds tens of thousands of clones, with 90% as singletons. The material sequenced was peripheral blood. The receptor set was obtained from a man aged 45 to 65 with COVID-19, enrolled during active disease.

The J gene is TRBJ1-3, the V gene TRBV7-9; perhaps TRBD1 as D (6 bases). This CDR3 has 15 residues. The V end lost 5 bases, the J end lost 4 bases, and 15 bases lay between the germline ends. CDR1 is SEHNR and CDR2 is FQNEAQ in the germline V gene (reference sequence). In nucleotides, the CDR3 is TGTGCCAGCAGCACCCTGTCAGGGGTCGGAAACACCATATATTTT. It translates to CASSTLSGVGNTIYF.

This sequence joins TRBV29-1 and TRBJ2-7; 9 bases are a match to TRBD1. Germline CDR1 SQVTM, CDR2 ANQGSEA. The CDR3 contains 15 residues. Germline trimming cut 3 bases from V and 1 base from J; bases unmatched to any gene: 7. For the CDR3, the DNA is TGCAGCGTTGAGCGTACCGGGACAGGGTCCTACGAGCAGTACTTC. It encodes CSVERTGTGSYEQYF.

The CDR3 DNA reads as TGTGCCAGCAGCCAAGGGACCCGGGGGGGGAGCACAGATACGCAGTATTTT. It yields the protein CASSQGTRGGSTDTQYF. The chain is built from TRBV4-2 and TRBJ2-3; 8 bases map to TRBD2. Germline V gene sequence: CDR1 LGHNA, CDR2 YNFKEQ. This CDR3 is built from 17 residues. Unmatched junction bases numbered 6, after V lost 1 base and J lost 0 bases.

The chain couples TRBV4-2 to TRBJ1-4; possible D gene TRBD1, 6 bases. The CDR3 has 17 residues. Germline V gene data show CDR1 as LGHNA and CDR2 as YNFKEQ. Deletions cut 2 bases from V and 5 bases from J, with 18 bases between. In nucleotides, the CDR3 is TGTGCCAGCAGCCAATCCCCCAACGCAGGGGAGAATGAAAAACTGTTTTTT. This codes for CASSQSPNAGENEKLFF.

This clone was seen a single time. This chain uses TRBV5-1 with TRBJ2-1; 10 bases are a match to TRBD2. The CDR3 has 16 amino acids. In germline, CDR1 is SGHRS, CDR2 YFSETQ. Losses at the gene ends were 0 bases for V and 3 bases for J; bases not matched to a gene: 3. CDR3 protein: CASSLVLAGNYNEQFF. The CDR3 nucleotides read TGCGCCAGCAGCTTGGTACTAGCGGGGAACTACAATGAGCAGTTCTTC.

The V gene is TRBV3-1 (or the pseudogene TRBV3-2), the J gene TRBJ2-1, with TRBD2 matching over 9 bases. Germline V gives CDR1 LGHDT, CDR2 YNNKEL (reference sequence). CDR3 length: 18 amino acids. Trimming cost V 0 bases and J 7 bases; bases outside gene matches: 13. CDR3 in amino acids: CASSQEGILGGRGNEQFF. CDR3 nucleotides: TGTGCCAGCAGCCAAGAGGGCATCTTGGGCGGGAGGGGGAATGAGCAGTTCTTC.

The V gene is TRBV12-3 or TRBV12-4, the J gene TRBJ2-7; no clear D gene. CDR3 length: 12 amino acids. V lost 2 bases and J 4 bases, leaving 6 bases between the germline ends. CDR3 DNA: TGTGCCAGCAGTTTATCCAGATACGAGCAGTACTTC. Translation gives CASSLSRYEQYF.

The V call is TRBV19, the J call TRBJ1-2; D ambiguous. The CDR3 sequence is 13 residues long. Trimming pared 6 bases from V and 0 bases from J, leaving 8 bases between. Germline V gene lookup returns CDR1 LNHDA and CDR2 SQIVND (reference sequence). In nucleotides, the CDR3 is TGTGCCAGTAGGACACTTCCTAACTATGGCTACACCTTC. Translated: CASRTLPNYGYTF.

The V and J genes are TRBV18 and TRBJ2-7, with D possibly being TRBD2 (6 bases). The CDR3 spans 14 residues. Between the trimmed V and J ends, which lost 1 base and 5 bases, there was a span of 12 bases. CDR1 is KGHSH and CDR2 is LQKENI in the germline V gene. In nucleotides, the CDR3 is TGTGCCAGCTCACCACAGCCGGGAGAGGACGAGCAGTACTTC. Translated, it gives CASSPQPGEDEQYF.

CDR3 region: CASSEPGETQYF. CDR3 DNA sequence: TGTGCCAGCAGTGAACCGGGAGAGACCCAGTACTTC. This chain uses TRBV2 with TRBJ2-5; D is uncertain. Per the germline V gene, CDR1 is SNHLY and CDR2 is FYNNEI. Trimming removed 2 bases from V and 4 bases from J, with 5 bases in between. CDR3 length: 12 residues.

The J gene is TRBJ2-4, the V gene TRBV6-5; possible D gene TRBD1, 6 bases. The germline V gene encodes CDR1 MNHEY and CDR2 SVGAGI. Trimming took off 7 bases at V and 7 bases at J, with 14 bases between the two ends. This CDR3 is 13 amino acids long. Here the CDR3 reads CASKNRAGNIQYF. For the CDR3, the DNA is TGTGCCAGCAAGAACAGGGCAGGGAACATTCAGTACTTC.

In this sample, this clone turned up a few times. V usage is TRBV11-2 and J usage is TRBJ2-3; no firm D call. The V end lost 5 bases, the J end lost 3 bases, and 12 bases lay between the germline ends. The germline gives CDR1 SGHAT, CDR2 FQNNGV. The CDR3 length is 14 residues. In nucleotides, the CDR3 is TGTGCCAGCAGCGCCATGAGAGCAACAGATACGCAGTATTTT. Encoded protein: CASSAMRATDTQYF.

This sequence joins TRBV4-1 and TRBJ1-3, with TRBD1 matching 7 bases. Germline V gene data show CDR1 as MGHRA and CDR2 as YSYEKL. The CDR3 is made up of 16 amino acids. The ends lost 4 bases at V and 4 bases at J; junction bases unmatched: 10. The chain's CDR3 is CASSPMGRGRGNTIYF. In DNA form, the CDR3 reads TGCGCCAGCAGCCCGATGGGCAGGGGGAGAGGAAACACCATATATTTT.

In this sample, this clone turned up once. The J gene is TRBJ1-1, the V gene TRBV29-1; D is possibly TRBD1 (5 bases). The CDR3 contains 13 residues. Germline V lookup: CDR1 SQVTM, CDR2 ANQGSEA. Deletions cut 7 bases from V and 6 bases from J, with 18 bases between. DNA of the CDR3: TGCAGCGCTCCAACTCAGGGAAGCCCTGAAGCTTTCTTT. It yields the protein CSAPTQGSPEAFF. The full variable domain, in which reference TRBV29-1 and TRBJ1-1 provide the parts outside the CDR3, is SAVISQKPSRDICQRGTSLTIQCQVDSQVTMMFWYRQQPGQSLTLIATANQGSEATYESGFVIDKFPISRPNLTFSTLTVSNMSPEDSSIYLCSAPTQGSPEAFFGQGTRLTVV.

The rearrangement uses TRBV6-5 and TRBJ2-3; no firm D call. The CDR3 extends over 16 amino acids. Trimming pared 0 bases from V and 0 bases from J, leaving 10 bases between. CDR1 MNHEY and CDR2 SVGAGI come from the germline V gene. The CDR3 region is CASSYSPDSSTDTQYF. CDR3 in DNA: TGTGCCAGCAGTTACTCTCCAGACTCTAGCACAGATACGCAGTATTTT.

CDR3: CASSEAMGQGGNQPQHF. The CDR3 DNA sequence: TGTGCCAGCAGTGAAGCAATGGGACAGGGCGGCAATCAGCCCCAGCATTTT. The chain joins TRBV6-1 to TRBJ1-5; 9 bases align to TRBD1. Per germline, CDR1 MNHNS and CDR2 SASEGT. V lost 0 bases and J lost 2; bases outside the gene matches: 5. The CDR3 covers 17 residues.

This clone was picked up one time. CDR3 sequence (DNA): TGTGCCACCGGGGAGGGGGGCTACGAGCAGTACTTC. Amino acid sequence: CATGEGGYEQYF. The chain employs TRBV15 and TRBJ2-7; TRBD2 is a possible D gene (7 bases). Germline CDR1 LNHNV, CDR2 YYDKDF (reference sequence). V was cut by 8 bases and J by 3 bases, with 11 bases left in between. The CDR3 runs to 12 residues.

This chain links TRBV11-2 with TRBJ2-1; D perhaps matches TRBD2 (5 bases). CDR3 size: 16 residues. Trimming shortened V by 5 bases and J by 1 base, and 15 bases separated the two germline ends. CDR1 and CDR2 from the germline V gene are SGHAT and FQNNGV. As DNA, the CDR3 is TGTGCCAGCAGCCCCATACACGGGGTATCCTACAATGAGCAGTTCTTC. Residues: CASSPIHGVSYNEQFF. Full variable domain (missing parts from reference TRBV11-2 and TRBJ2-1): EAGVAQSPRYKIIEKRQSVAFWCNPISGHATLYWYQQILGQGPKLLIQFQNNGVVDDSQLPKDRFSAERLKGVDSTLKIQPAKLEDSAVYLCASSPIHGVSYNEQFFGPGTRLTVL.

The CDR3 nucleotides are TGTGCCAGCAGCCCCCGGGGGGACTCTCCGGTCACAGATACGCAGTATTTT. Translated, it gives CASSPRGDSPVTDTQYF. The rearrangement links TRBV27 to TRBJ2-3; TRBD2 aligns across 7 bases. The junction had 14 bases not matched to a gene; V was cut back by 6 bases and J by 2 bases. This CDR3 region has 17 residues. Germline values: CDR1 MNHEY, CDR2 SMNVEV (reference sequence).

V usage is TRBV5-1 and J usage is TRBJ2-2; D is ambiguous. This CDR3 is built from 14 residues. CDR1 is SGHRS, CDR2 YFSETQ, per germline. Trimming left V 0 bases short and J 6 bases short, with 9 bases between. CDR3 coding DNA: TGCGCCAGCAGCTTGGTTTGGCTGGCCGGGGAGCTGTTTTTT. Translating gives CASSLVWLAGELFF.

This clone appeared a few times. The chain combines TRBV7-9 with TRBJ2-5; D is uncertain. Trimming cost V 4 bases and J 4 bases, with 16 bases left between them. CDR3 length: 15 residues. Germline V lookup: CDR1 SEHNR, CDR2 FQNEAQ (reference sequence). The CDR3 DNA reads TGTGCCAGCAGCTCCCTTTCTGACGGGTTAGAGACCCAGTACTTC. Its translation: CASSSLSDGLETQYF.

The CDR3 here is CASSLMGVGEQFF. The CDR3 coding sequence is TGCGCCAGCAGCTTGATGGGAGTAGGTGAGCAGTTCTTC. The V call is TRBV5-1, the J call TRBJ2-1; perhaps TRBD2 as D (5 bases). Germline V gives CDR1 SGHRS, CDR2 YFSETQ. V lost 1 base to trimming and J lost 9 bases, with 11 bases between them. The CDR3 covers 13 residues.

The V gene is TRBV6-5, the J gene TRBJ2-7; TRBD2 agrees at 11 bases. This CDR3 spans 15 amino acids. CDR1 MNHEY and CDR2 SVGAGI come from the germline V gene. V gave up 5 bases and J gave up 4 bases; unmatched junction bases: 7. The CDR3 DNA reads as TGTGCCAGCAGTCATCCGACTAGCGGGAAGTACGAGCAGTACTTC. It is translated as CASSHPTSGKYEQYF.